The subject of this entry is one TCR beta chain. Its specificity is not known. These data originate in a study of T cells after yellow fever vaccination. Looking at the study overall: Fractions low in cell number were prepared with SMART-Seq v4 Ultra Low Input. Overall study findings and caveats: Post-booster reappearance was seen for most primary-vaccination clones (about 95% CD4, around 88% CD8).

A 5'RACE template-switching step, the method used to make TCR cDNA, added a universal primer site and UMIs. TCRdb reanalysed the 5' RACE reads using MiXCR and keeps one entry per CDR3 protein. This sample has 300,000 to 450,000 distinct CDR3 sequences; more than 5.5% occur once, and the top ten carry approximately 15%. There are 16 residues in the CDR3. Per the germline V gene, CDR1 is LGHNA and CDR2 is YSLEER. Deletions cut 4 bases from V and 0 bases from J, with 13 bases between. Here the sequenced sample was PBMCs, taken 5 days after the yellow fever booster vaccination. The sequence was obtained from a man in his thirties or forties who received the YFV17D yellow fever vaccine. This chain connects TRBV4-3 to TRBJ2-1; the D gene is possibly TRBD2 (6 bases). CDR3 nucleotides: TGCGCCAGCAGCCCGCCCTTTAGCGGCTCCTACAATGAGCAGTTCTTC. Its translation is CASSPPFSGSYNEQFF.